This TCR beta chain emerged from a study of blood T cell repertoires in COVID-19. Profiled with immunoSEQ multiplex PCR; TCRdb holds only in-frame clones, not every one. The table shows about 270,000 clones, with around 90% occurring only once. The germline CDR1 and CDR2 sequences are SGDLS and YYNGEE. The J segment lost 4 bases and the V segment lost 4 bases, leaving 12 bases of the junction unmatched. The CDR3 contains 17 residues. Individuals drawn from about two dozen US areas were about 18 to 95 years old. The chain employs TRBV9 and TRBJ2-3; the match to TRBD1 covers 10 bases. The sample consisted of PBMCs or T cells enriched from blood (not recorded which). The receptor was derived from a man aged 40-49 years who had been exposed to COVID-19. Here the CDR3 DNA reads TGTGCCAGCAGCTTCCCGAGACAGGGGGCGCAGGCAGATACGCAGTATTTT. As protein: CASSFPRQGAQADTQYF.